This T cell receptor (beta chain) is drawn from a study of T cell responses to AZD1222 COVID-19 vaccine. The germline CDR1 and CDR2 sequences are WSHSY and SAAADI. The CDR3 contains 15 residues. The V segment lost 5 bases and the J segment 1 base; nucleotides outside the gene matches: 4. Of note for this clone: Its cognate antigen is unknown.

Study-wide points: Regions 160-218 and 743-854 held dominance among vaccine-associated CD4 TCRs, which spanned spike. Targeting of unmutated variant regions was reportedly seen in nearly half of spike-specific TCRs. Clonal diversity was possibly underestimated; the donors were predominantly white British and more often female.

The protocol was immunoSEQ multiplex PCR, while the TCRdb copy is restricted to in-frame clones and leaves out a portion. The sample holds 95,000 to 120,000 clones, approximately 89% seen once. Material: peripheral blood, obtained on day 0 of MenACWY control vaccination. The V gene is TRBV10-2, the J gene TRBJ1-4, with TRBD1 matching over 7 bases. The sequence was obtained from an adult in good health. The CDR3 reads CASSRSGGTNEKLFF. The DNA for the CDR3 is TGCGCCAGCAGTAGGTCAGGGGGAACTAATGAAAAACTGTTTTTT.